This T cell receptor beta chain was sequenced during a study of blood T cell repertoires in COVID-19. The table came from immunoSEQ multiplex PCR; TCRdb's copy has only in-frame clones and leaves some out. Found here are just over 75,000 clones, approximately 80% of them singletons; the top ten hold less than 6%. The trim removed 3 bases at V and 4 bases at J, leaving 5 bases unmatched. The CDR3 extends over 15 amino acids. Germline CDR1 LGHNT, CDR2 FRNRAP. V usage is TRBV12-5 and J usage is TRBJ1-2, with 10 bases identical to TRBD1. The TCR was taken from a man between 60 and 75 years old with active or convalescent COVID-19. The sample comprised peripheral blood. CDR3 amino acids: CASGLGDRGLYGYTF. The CDR3 DNA reads as TGTGCTAGTGGTTTAGGAGACAGGGGGCTCTATGGCTACACCTTC.